This is a list of T cell receptor beta chains from one sample in a study of regulatory T cells in long-lasting Graves disease. From the multiplex PCR reads, TCRdb called clonotypes with MiXCR, one entry per CDR3 protein. The profile covers 550,000 to 700,000 distinct CDR3 sequences, with around 15% appearing a single time and around 11% taken by the ten largest. In addition, the sample was reused for a study of T cells in Graves' hyperthyroidism and ophthalmopathy.

The specimen comprised peripheral blood mononuclear cells (PBMCs), sampled at new diagnosis, from a patient treated with antithyroid drugs. The receptors shown here come from a man younger than 35 with Graves disease. CDR3s include the opening cysteine and the closing phenylalanine or tryptophan. The order of the fields is clone size, V gene, D gene, J gene, CDR3 DNA, CDR3 protein. A D gene is named only where the DNA matches it firmly. The size field is filled for only some rows; it gives once, few, many or a size class.

abundance: -
v_gene: TRBV30
d_gene: -
j_gene: TRBJ1-2
CDR3nt: TGTGCCTGGAGTGGGTCAGGGCCTGGCTACACCTTC
CDR3aa: CAWSGSGPGYTF

abundance: many
v_gene: TRBV12-3/TRBV12-4
d_gene: TRBD2
j_gene: TRBJ2-7
CDR3nt: TGTGCCAGCAGCCGAGCGGGAGGGTATACCTACGAGCAGTACTTC
CDR3aa: CASSRAGGYTYEQYF

abundance: many
v_gene: TRBV29-1
d_gene: -
j_gene: TRBJ2-1
CDR3nt: TGCAGCGTTGTGGAGGGAGCGAACAATGAGCAGTTCTTC
CDR3aa: CSVVEGANNEQFF

abundance: -
v_gene: TRBV6-1
d_gene: -
j_gene: TRBJ2-2
CDR3nt: TGTGCCAGCAGCTCCTTCGGGGCTTCGGCCGGGGAGCTGTTTTTT
CDR3aa: CASSSFGASAGELFF

abundance: many
v_gene: TRBV12-3/TRBV12-4
d_gene: TRBD2
j_gene: TRBJ2-1
CDR3nt: TGTGCCAGCAGTTCCGCCGGACTAGCGGGATACTCACGGTTTTACAATGAGCAGTTCTTC
CDR3aa: CASSSAGLAGYSRFYNEQFF

abundance: -
v_gene: TRBV7-9
d_gene: TRBD2
j_gene: TRBJ2-3
CDR3nt: TGTGCCACTACGGTCCTAAGCGGGAGGGCCCCTAGCACAGATACGCAGTATTTT
CDR3aa: CATTVLSGRAPSTDTQYF

abundance: few
v_gene: TRBV18
d_gene: -
j_gene: TRBJ1-3
CDR3nt: TGTGCCAGCTCACCCGACGGGGGGCAGAGCTCTGGAAACACCATATATTTT
CDR3aa: CASSPDGGQSSGNTIYF

abundance: many
v_gene: TRBV12-3/TRBV12-4
d_gene: -
j_gene: TRBJ1-2
CDR3nt: TGTGCCAGCAGTTTTCGGGAAACCTATGGCTACACCTTC
CDR3aa: CASSFRETYGYTF

abundance: -
v_gene: TRBV19
d_gene: -
j_gene: TRBJ2-1
CDR3nt: TGTGCCAGTAGATTAATCGGGGCCGACGATGAGCAGTTCTTC
CDR3aa: CASRLIGADDEQFF

abundance: many
v_gene: TRBV10-1
d_gene: -
j_gene: TRBJ2-1
CDR3nt: TGCGCCAGCAGTGAGTCGGGGCGGGGGCGAACTAATGAGCAGTTCTTC
CDR3aa: CASSESGRGRTNEQFF

abundance: many
v_gene: TRBV11-2
d_gene: TRBD2
j_gene: TRBJ2-1
CDR3nt: TGTGCCAGCAGCTCCGGGACTACCAATGAGCAGTTCTTC
CDR3aa: CASSSGTTNEQFF

abundance: many
v_gene: TRBV12-3/TRBV12-4
d_gene: -
j_gene: TRBJ1-1
CDR3nt: TGTGCCATACGCCGGGACAAGAACACTGAAGCTTTCTTT
CDR3aa: CAIRRDKNTEAFF

abundance: many
v_gene: TRBV27
d_gene: -
j_gene: TRBJ2-7
CDR3nt: TGTGCCAGCGGTAGCGCGGACTTCTCCTACGAGCAGTACTTC
CDR3aa: CASGSADFSYEQYF

abundance: -
v_gene: TRBV11-2
d_gene: -
j_gene: TRBJ2-6
CDR3nt: TGTGCCAGCAGGGTAGTATTGGGGAGCTCTGGGGCCAACGTCCTGACTTTC
CDR3aa: CASRVVLGSSGANVLTF

abundance: many
v_gene: TRBV20-1
d_gene: -
j_gene: TRBJ2-1
CDR3nt: TGCAGTGCTAGGGGGATTTGGGGGGCAAACAATGAGCAGTTCTTC
CDR3aa: CSARGIWGANNEQFF

abundance: -
v_gene: TRBV9
d_gene: -
j_gene: TRBJ2-1
CDR3nt: TGTGCCAGCAGCGTATTCCACCAGAGCTCCTACAATGAGCAGTTCTTC
CDR3aa: CASSVFHQSSYNEQFF

abundance: many
v_gene: TRBV7-9
d_gene: -
j_gene: TRBJ2-1
CDR3nt: TGTGCCAGCAGCTTGGAAGCGAATGAGCAGTTCTTC
CDR3aa: CASSLEANEQFF

abundance: many
v_gene: TRBV2
d_gene: -
j_gene: TRBJ2-3
CDR3nt: TGTGCCAGTGCCTCGGGACCCGATACAGATACGCAGTATTTT
CDR3aa: CASASGPDTDTQYF

abundance: few
v_gene: TRBV9
d_gene: -
j_gene: TRBJ1-4
CDR3nt: TGTGCCAGCAGCGTAAGCACAGCAACTAATGAAAAACTGTTTTTT
CDR3aa: CASSVSTATNEKLFF

abundance: -
v_gene: TRBV11-2
d_gene: -
j_gene: TRBJ1-2
CDR3nt: TGTGCCAGCAGCTTAGATGCCAACGGGTGGGTAGCTGGCTACACCTTC
CDR3aa: CASSLDANGWVAGYTF

abundance: -
v_gene: TRBV27
d_gene: TRBD1
j_gene: TRBJ1-4
CDR3nt: TGTGCCAGCACCGCACAGGGGACTAATGAAAAACTGTTTTTT
CDR3aa: CASTAQGTNEKLFF

abundance: few
v_gene: TRBV18
d_gene: -
j_gene: TRBJ2-7
CDR3nt: TGTGCCAGCTCACCACGGGCAGGAGACTACGAGCAGTACTTC
CDR3aa: CASSPRAGDYEQYF

abundance: few
v_gene: TRBV29-1
d_gene: TRBD1
j_gene: TRBJ1-1
CDR3nt: TGCAGCGTTCCCGGGACAGGGCTCGCGAACACTGAAGCTTTCTTT
CDR3aa: CSVPGTGLANTEAFF

abundance: -
v_gene: TRBV30
d_gene: -
j_gene: TRBJ2-7
CDR3nt: TGTGCCTGGAGTAGTGGGAACCACGAGCAGTACTTC
CDR3aa: CAWSSGNHEQYF

abundance: many
v_gene: TRBV6-2/TRBV6-3
d_gene: TRBD1
j_gene: TRBJ1-1
CDR3nt: TGTGCCAGCAGTTTAAGACAGGGAAGTTCGGCTGAAGCTTTCTTT
CDR3aa: CASSLRQGSSAEAFF

abundance: many
v_gene: TRBV29-1
d_gene: TRBD2
j_gene: TRBJ2-5
CDR3nt: TGCAGCGTTGAAGTCCAGGGAGGGGAGACCCAGTACTTC
CDR3aa: CSVEVQGGETQYF

abundance: many
v_gene: TRBV13
d_gene: -
j_gene: TRBJ2-5
CDR3nt: TGTGCCAGCAGCTTCGGGGACCAAGAGACCCAGTACTTC
CDR3aa: CASSFGDQETQYF

abundance: many
v_gene: TRBV30
d_gene: -
j_gene: TRBJ1-5
CDR3nt: TGTGCCTGGAGTGCAGACGTCCTCAATCAGCCCCAGCATTTT
CDR3aa: CAWSADVLNQPQHF

abundance: many
v_gene: TRBV3-1
d_gene: TRBD2
j_gene: TRBJ2-5
CDR3nt: TGTGCCAGCAGCCAAGGGGGACTAGCATCCCGACAAGAGACCCAGTACTTC
CDR3aa: CASSQGGLASRQETQYF

abundance: -
v_gene: TRBV7-6
d_gene: TRBD2
j_gene: TRBJ2-1
CDR3nt: TGTGCCAGCAGCTTAGCCCCTCCACGGTCTAGCGGGAGAAGTAATGAGCAGTTCTTC
CDR3aa: CASSLAPPRSSGRSNEQFF

abundance: -
v_gene: TRBV3-1
d_gene: TRBD2
j_gene: TRBJ2-3
CDR3nt: TGTGCCAGCAGCGTAGGAGCGGGAGCCTCCCGAGATACGCAGTATTTT
CDR3aa: CASSVGAGASRDTQYF

abundance: many
v_gene: TRBV12-3/TRBV12-4
d_gene: -
j_gene: TRBJ1-2
CDR3nt: TGTGCCAGCAGCGATCCAGGGGACGGCTACACCTTC
CDR3aa: CASSDPGDGYTF

abundance: few
v_gene: TRBV3-1
d_gene: -
j_gene: TRBJ2-6
CDR3nt: TGTGCCAGCAGCCAAGATCCAGCGTACGTCCTGACTTTC
CDR3aa: CASSQDPAYVLTF

abundance: few
v_gene: TRBV2
d_gene: -
j_gene: TRBJ2-1
CDR3nt: TGTGCCAGCAGGGGCGGCAATGAGCAGTTCTTC
CDR3aa: CASRGGNEQFF

abundance: -
v_gene: TRBV15
d_gene: -
j_gene: TRBJ2-7
CDR3nt: TGTGCCACCAGCAGAGTCGTCAGCTCGGACGAGCAGTACTTC
CDR3aa: CATSRVVSSDEQYF

abundance: -
v_gene: TRBV5-1
d_gene: -
j_gene: TRBJ1-3
CDR3nt: TGCGCCAGCAGCTTGGTGCCTAGCTCTGGAAACACCATATATTTT
CDR3aa: CASSLVPSSGNTIYF

abundance: many
v_gene: TRBV18
d_gene: -
j_gene: TRBJ2-2
CDR3nt: TGTGCCAGCTCACCACGACGAGGAACCGGGGAGCTGTTTTTT
CDR3aa: CASSPRRGTGELFF

abundance: -
v_gene: TRBV7-3
d_gene: TRBD1
j_gene: TRBJ2-4
CDR3nt: TGTGCCAGCAGCTTAAGAGGGACAGGGGCTTCCTTCAAAAACATTCAGTACTTC
CDR3aa: CASSLRGTGASFKNIQYF

abundance: -
v_gene: TRBV10-3
d_gene: TRBD1
j_gene: TRBJ1-2
CDR3nt: TGTGCCATCAGTGAGGGCGGGACAGGGGGCGCCGGTGGCTACACCTTC
CDR3aa: CAISEGGTGGAGGYTF

abundance: many
v_gene: TRBV6-1
d_gene: -
j_gene: TRBJ2-7
CDR3nt: TGTGCCAGCAGTGAATTTTACGGATCCTACGAGCAGTACTTC
CDR3aa: CASSEFYGSYEQYF

abundance: many
v_gene: TRBV12-3/TRBV12-4
d_gene: -
j_gene: TRBJ2-1
CDR3nt: TGTGCCAGCGGCCTGGGAGGAGGGCAGTTCTTC
CDR3aa: CASGLGGGQFF

abundance: many
v_gene: TRBV27
d_gene: TRBD1
j_gene: TRBJ2-7
CDR3nt: TGTGCCAGCAGTCCGATAACCGACAGGGGGCGGACGGAGCAGTACTTC
CDR3aa: CASSPITDRGRTEQYF

abundance: -
v_gene: TRBV5-1
d_gene: -
j_gene: TRBJ2-1
CDR3nt: TGCGCCAGCAGCTTGTATGCGGCTAGCTCCTACAATGAGCAGTTCTTC
CDR3aa: CASSLYAASSYNEQFF

abundance: -
v_gene: TRBV28
d_gene: -
j_gene: TRBJ1-1
CDR3nt: TGTGCCACACTAAACAGGGTAATCACTGAAGCTTTCTTT
CDR3aa: CATLNRVITEAFF

abundance: many
v_gene: TRBV28
d_gene: TRBD1
j_gene: TRBJ1-1
CDR3nt: TGTGCCAGCAGTTATGACAGGGGGGACACTGAAGCTTTCTTT
CDR3aa: CASSYDRGDTEAFF

abundance: few
v_gene: TRBV10-3
d_gene: TRBD1
j_gene: TRBJ1-2
CDR3nt: TGTGCCATCAGTGATCCCGGGACAGGGGCTGGCTACACCTTC
CDR3aa: CAISDPGTGAGYTF

abundance: -
v_gene: TRBV7-2
d_gene: -
j_gene: TRBJ2-3
CDR3nt: TGTGGCAGCAGCTTTACCCCAGATACGCAGTATTTT
CDR3aa: CGSSFTPDTQYF

abundance: many
v_gene: TRBV28
d_gene: -
j_gene: TRBJ2-7
CDR3nt: TGTGCCAGCAGTTTGAGCGATTACGAGCAGTACTTC
CDR3aa: CASSLSDYEQYF

abundance: few
v_gene: TRBV7-9
d_gene: -
j_gene: TRBJ1-2
CDR3nt: TGTGCCAGCAGCTTAGCATCGTCTAACTATGGCTACACCTTC
CDR3aa: CASSLASSNYGYTF

abundance: few
v_gene: TRBV4-2
d_gene: -
j_gene: TRBJ1-1
CDR3nt: TGTGCCAGCAGCCAAGTGGGGCAGAACACTGAAGCTTTCTTT
CDR3aa: CASSQVGQNTEAFF

abundance: -
v_gene: TRBV4-1
d_gene: -
j_gene: TRBJ2-7
CDR3nt: TGCGCCAGCAGCCAAGTTGCGTCCAGGGACCTCTCCTACGAGCAGTACTTC
CDR3aa: CASSQVASRDLSYEQYF

abundance: -
v_gene: TRBV6-1
d_gene: -
j_gene: TRBJ1-5
CDR3nt: TGTGCCAGCAGTGCTGGGTTGAGGACGGTTCGCAATCAGCCCCAGCATTTT
CDR3aa: CASSAGLRTVRNQPQHF

abundance: -
v_gene: TRBV13
d_gene: -
j_gene: TRBJ2-1
CDR3nt: TGTGCCAGCAGCTCTCGGCACCCCTCCTCCTACAATGAGCAGTTCTTC
CDR3aa: CASSSRHPSSYNEQFF

abundance: many
v_gene: TRBV28
d_gene: -
j_gene: TRBJ2-7
CDR3nt: TGTGCCAGCAGCTCTGGCGGGACTGGTAACCACGAGCAGTACTTC
CDR3aa: CASSSGGTGNHEQYF